This T cell receptor (beta chain) was retrieved from a study of blood T cell repertoires in COVID-19. At the level of the study: Samples came from the United States, Italy and Spain, spanning acute and convalescent COVID-19. Sources were T cells, B-cell-depleted T cells, or PBMCs; the material itself was cDNA or gDNA.

This table comes from immunoSEQ multiplex PCR, and its TCRdb copy is limited to in-frame clones, with some not included. The sample holds roughly 200,000 clones, 82% seen once. Germline assignment: CDR1 SGHTA and CDR2 FQGNSA. Trimming pared 1 base from V and 9 bases from J, leaving 17 bases between. The CDR3 is 15 residues long. Enrolled during active infection, Seattle patients were then followed longitudinally. The chain couples TRBV7-2 to TRBJ2-3; weak D call: TRBD1 (7 bases). The sequence derives from a woman aged 55 to 70 with COVID-19, enrolled during active disease. Input material: peripheral blood. CDR3 sequence reads: CASSLGRGRGETQYF. CDR3 sequence (DNA): TGTGCCAGCAGCTTAGGTAGGGGGCGGGGAGAAACGCAGTATTTT. Together with reference TRBV7-2 and TRBJ2-3, the CDR3 gives the full variable domain: GAGVSQSPSNKVTEKGKDVELRCDPISGHTALYWYRQSLGQGLEFLIYFQGNSAPDKSGLPSDRFSAERTGGSVSTLTIQRTQQEDSAVYLCASSLGRGRGETQYFGPGTRLTVL.